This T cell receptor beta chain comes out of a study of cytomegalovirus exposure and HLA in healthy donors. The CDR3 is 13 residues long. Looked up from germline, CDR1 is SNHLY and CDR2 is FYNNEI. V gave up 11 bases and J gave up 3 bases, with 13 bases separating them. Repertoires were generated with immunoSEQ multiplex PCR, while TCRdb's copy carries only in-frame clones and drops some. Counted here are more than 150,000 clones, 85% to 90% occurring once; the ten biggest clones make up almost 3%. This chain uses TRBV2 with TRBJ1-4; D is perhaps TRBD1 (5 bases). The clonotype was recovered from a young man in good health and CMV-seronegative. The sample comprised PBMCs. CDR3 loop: CAGRGLPNEKLFF. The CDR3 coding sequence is TGTGCCGGAAGGGGCCTCCCTAATGAAAAACTGTTTTTT.